This TCR beta chain was documented in a study of a mutant IDH1 vaccine in newly diagnosed glioma (dated by TCRdb to about 2021). At the level of the whole study: Across visits V03 through V10, patients got a total of eight vaccinations, given in weeks 1, 3, 5, 7, 11, 15, 19 and 23. Prior to enrollment, standard therapy consisting of radiotherapy alone, temozolomide alone, or radiochemotherapy with temozolomide had been administered to patients, with the combination being received by most patients. Longitudinal TCRB deep sequencing was performed for 20 to 30 treated patients wherever samples were available for exploratory analyses. Peripheral blood samples were drawn at six visits, namely V03 (baseline), V05, V07, V10, V12 and V13. The 32 treated patients were around 60% male and around 40% female, with a mean age of about 38 years. Vaccination began 4-6 weeks after radiotherapy alone, or alongside temozolomide cycles in the chemotherapy-containing groups. Results the study describes overall, beyond this receptor: No apparent relationship was observed between pseudoprogression and alterations in the top peripheral T cell clonotypes detected by TCRB sequencing. According to the authors, sample limitations meant that analyses of patient blood samples could not be reproduced. Across multiple MHC alleles, vaccine-induced immune responses were seen in 90% to 95% of patients. PBMC samples for TCRB deep sequencing were selected based on availability.

The protocol used for the library was the immunoSEQ multiplex PCR assay. The hsTCRB Kit was used according to the manufacturer's protocol to amplify rearranged TCR beta chain sequences. An Illumina MiSeq was used to sequence the TCRB libraries. The paper's processing steps were these. Demultiplexing, trimming and gene mapping were performed with the kit vendor's proprietary platform. What TCRdb holds here is the immuneACCESS table cut down to in-frame rearrangements. Part of the clones is not present; checked against another copy, under half of the missing clones reflect an unresolved V gene, and the others are unexplained. The D gene and trimming were derived from the DNA, and the V and J assignments and clone size from that table. The sample has 35,000 to 50,000 clones on record, around 93% of them singletons. The ten most abundant clones make up roughly 4% of the sample. Measured from the cysteine to the phenylalanine, the CDR3 is 13 residues long. Of all the DNA, just the CDR3 is kept, 39 bases in frame from base 1. V gives up 5 bases and J gives up 8 bases, and the segment between their germline ends measures 12 bases. The germline V gene yields SGHVS for CDR1 and FNYEAQ for CDR2.

This clone was observed a single time. Its specific antigen is unknown. The input lacks base qualities; no much larger clone sits a single base away. The sample's time point label, in plain terms: week 23, last vaccination. Every vaccine dose consisted of 300 ug of a 20-mer mutant IDH1 peptide in Montanide, administered subcutaneously together with topical imiquimod. Newly diagnosed WHO grade 3 or 4 IDH1-mutant astrocytomas showing loss of nuclear ATRX were present in the donors. The samples were drawn from NOA16, a multicentre, single-arm, open-label phase I trial in Germany that tested a mutant IDH1 peptide vaccine in humans for the first time. Genomic DNA for TCRB sequencing was isolated from EDTA blood with the DNeasy Blood and Tissue Kit.

The V and J segments used are TRBV7-6 and TRBJ1-4; the D segment cannot be called with confidence. The sample was PBMCs, taken from a glioma patient whose treatment included an IDH1 peptide vaccine. This TCR came from a middle-aged man with glioma. The base sequence is TGTGCCAGCAGCCGAAGCGGGAGAGAAAAACTGTTTTTT. Translated, it reads CASSRSGREKLFF.